The 10 T cell receptor beta chains below come from one sample, sequenced in a study of T cells in Graves' hyperthyroidism and ophthalmopathy. The investigators amplified TCR beta CDR3 regions from RNA transcripts. During a first-round RT-PCR of the TCR CDR3, the HTBI primer set was used. One entry per CDR3 protein results from TCRdb running MiXCR on the multiplex PCR reads. The sample gives under 450,000 distinct CDR3 sequences, 13% of which show up once; more than 20% is in the top ten. The sample consisted of blood. The receptors derive from a man younger than 40 with Graves' hyperthyroidism that later progressed to Graves' ophthalmopathy.

This clonotype was recorded at least ten times. The chain is built from TRBV6-1 and TRBJ1-5, with no clear D. The CDR3 extends over 17 amino acids. V lost 1 base to trimming and J lost 2 bases, with 15 bases between them. Germline values: CDR1 MNHNS, CDR2 SASEGT. The CDR3 sequence is CASSEGLFKRGNQPQHF. In DNA, the CDR3 is TGTGCCAGCAGTGAAGGTTTATTCAAGAGGGGCAATCAGCCCCAGCATTTT.

This clonotype occurred many times. The genes are TRBV5-5 and TRBJ2-1, with D uncertain. Trimming removed 0 bases at V and 5 bases at J, with 6 bases between. Germline V gene data show CDR1 as SGHKS and CDR2 as YYEKEE (reference sequence). There are 13 residues in the CDR3. The CDR3 protein is CASSLDGHNEQFF. In DNA form, the CDR3 reads TGTGCCAGCAGCTTGGATGGACACAATGAGCAGTTCTTC.

This clonotype showed up many times. This chain connects TRBV11-2 to TRBJ2-7, with D tentatively TRBD1 (5 bases). This CDR3 region has 15 residues. Germline V gene lookup returns CDR1 SGHAT and CDR2 FQNNGV. With 2 bases removed from V and 2 bases from J, the gap between germline ends came to 13 bases. Written as DNA, the CDR3 is TGTGCCAGCAGCTTAAGGCAGGGCGGAACCTACGAGCAGTACTTC. Translating it yields CASSLRQGGTYEQYF.

This chain uses TRBV30 with TRBJ1-1, with D possibly being TRBD1 (5 bases). This CDR3 is 13 amino acids long. V lost 4 bases to trimming and J lost 2 bases, with 11 bases between them. CDR1 and CDR2 (germline): GTSNPN, SVGIG (reference sequence). Here the CDR3 reads CAWISGTNTEAFF. The CDR3 DNA is TGTGCCTGGATTTCAGGGACCAACACTGAAGCTTTCTTT. The full variable domain, rest sourced from reference TRBV30 and TRBJ1-1, is SQTIHQWPATLVQPVGSPLSLECTVEGTSNPNLYWYRQAAGRGLQLLFYSVGIGQISSEVPQNLSASRPQDRQFILSSKKLLLSDSGFYLCAWISGTNTEAFFGQGTRLTVV.

V usage is TRBV4-1 and J usage is TRBJ1-6, with D perhaps matching TRBD1 (5 bases). V was shortened by 5 bases and J by 11 bases, with 22 bases between the two germline ends. The CDR3 sequence is 16 residues long. CDR1 is MGHRA and CDR2 is YSYEKL in the germline V gene. This chain's CDR3 is CASSASSRGANPPLHF. The CDR3 DNA sequence: TGCGCCAGCAGCGCAAGCTCGAGGGGCGCGAATCCACCCCTCCACTTT.

Regarding this clonotype: Germline is not matched at one junction end, which may reflect a read error. The chain has TRBV20-1 and TRBJ2-7; TRBD1 matches 7 bases. The CDR3 has 11 amino acids. Per the germline V gene, CDR1 is DFQATT and CDR2 is SNEGSKA (reference sequence). CDR3: CSARDRVKQYF. CDR3 bases: TGCAGTGCCAGAGACAGGGTCAAGCAGTACTTC.

This rearrangement joins TRBV10-3 to TRBJ2-3; D is uncertain. Looked up from germline, CDR1 is ENHRY and CDR2 is SYGVKD. V was trimmed by 2 bases and J by 4 bases, leaving 7 bases between them. The CDR3 sequence is 13 residues long. CDR3 loop: CAISEPTSDTQYF. The CDR3 DNA follows: TGTGCCATCAGTGAGCCCACCTCAGATACGCAGTATTTT.

This clonotype has ten or more counts. This chain links TRBV29-1 with TRBJ2-6; TRBD1 matches at 7 bases. Unmatched junction bases numbered 5, after V lost 6 bases and J lost 0 bases. The CDR3 has 15 amino acids. Germline V gene data show CDR1 as SQVTM and CDR2 as ANQGSEA. CDR3 coding DNA: TGCAGCGTGCAGACAGGGAGCTCTGGGGCCAACGTCCTGACTTTC. Its protein is CSVQTGSSGANVLTF.

This clonotype was counted only a few times. The chain links TRBV5-1 to TRBJ2-3; TRBD2 matches 12 bases. Germline V gene lookup returns CDR1 SGHRS and CDR2 YFSETQ. V was clipped by 4 bases and J by 5 bases; unmatched bases: 14. This CDR3 is 18 amino acids long. CDR3: CASSGGLAGIFAIDTQYF. In DNA form, the CDR3 reads TGCGCCAGCAGCGGAGGACTAGCGGGGATTTTTGCCATAGATACGCAGTATTTT.

J is TRBJ1-2 and V is TRBV4-2; D is unclear. The CDR3 runs to 16 residues. The V gene lost 0 bases and the J gene lost 2 bases, with 13 bases spanning the gap. The germline CDR1 and CDR2 sequences are LGHNA and YNFKEQ. DNA of the CDR3: TGTGCCAGCAGCCAAGAACGGGGAGGATTGAACTATGGCTACACCTTC. This gives the protein CASSQERGGLNYGYTF.